Listed below are T cell receptor beta chains from one sample, sequenced in a study of control samples from healthy donors and cancer patients. Sequencing used immunoSEQ multiplex PCR; TCRdb keeps in-frame clones, though not all of them. There are fewer than 200,000 clones in the sample; roughly 90% occur only once, and more than 10% lies in the top ten. The source material was blood. The receptors shown here come from a young man in good health. Each CDR3 is given with its conserved first and last residue. The D gene is left open where the match is weak. A clone size is listed for some rows: how often the clone was seen (once, few, many), or a class if it is expanded.

TRBJ2-7 | once | - | TRBV2 | TGTGCCAGCAGCTTGGCCCTCGTAGAGAGGGGGCAGTACTTC | CASSLALVERGQYF
TRBJ1-1 | - | TRBD1 | TRBV12-5 | TGTGCTAGTGGTCTCCGACTGCCGGGACAGGGTGTCCCTGAAGCTTTCTTT | CASGLRLPGQGVPEAFF
TRBJ2-3 | - | - | TRBV5-6 | TGTGCCAGCAGCCGCGTTGGGGTCGGCGGCGCAGATACGCAGTATTTT | CASSRVGVGGADTQYF
TRBJ2-5 | - | - | TRBV2 | TGTGCCAGCACCCCCGAAGGAGAGACCCAGTACTTC | CASTPEGETQYF
TRBJ1-2 | - | - | TRBV28 | TGTGCCAGCAGTCCCCCCGGGGCCGTAATAAACTATGGCTACACCTTC | CASSPPGAVINYGYTF
TRBJ1-2 | - | - | TRBV29-1 | TGCAGCGTCGACAGGTCCGGCTACACCTTC | CSVDRSGYTF
TRBJ1-2 | - | - | TRBV5-5 | TGTGCCAGCAGCTTGGTCTCCGACCTCTATGGCTACACCTTC | CASSLVSDLYGYTF
TRBJ1-2 | - | - | TRBV27 | TGTGCCAGCAGTTTATCAGCATACTCTAACTATGGCTACACCTTC | CASSLSAYSNYGYTF
TRBJ2-1 | - | - | TRBV4-3 | TGCGCCAGCAGCCAAGATCAGACTTTCCCCCGTAATGAGCAGTTCTTC | CASSQDQTFPRNEQFF
TRBJ1-5 | - | - | TRBV28 | TGTGCCAGCAGGAACGGGTCTCCCCTTAATCAGCCCCAGCATTTT | CASRNGSPLNQPQHF
TRBJ2-7 | - | TRBD1 | TRBV19 | TGTGCCAGTAGTATAGGAGGGACAGCCTTCTACGAGCAGTACTTC | CASSIGGTAFYEQYF
TRBJ2-7 | - | - | TRBV6-2/TRBV6-3 | TGTGCCAGCAGCTTCCTACCAACCGGGACACCCAAGGAGCAGTACTTC | CASSFLPTGTPKEQYF
TRBJ2-3 | - | TRBD2 | TRBV7-3 | TGTGCCAGCAGCCTAATAGCGGGAGTCTCAGATACGCAGTATTTT | CASSLIAGVSDTQYF
TRBJ2-3 | - | - | TRBV5-5 | TGTGCCAGCAGTTCCGAGTGGGGGGCGGATACGCAGTATTTT | CASSSEWGADTQYF